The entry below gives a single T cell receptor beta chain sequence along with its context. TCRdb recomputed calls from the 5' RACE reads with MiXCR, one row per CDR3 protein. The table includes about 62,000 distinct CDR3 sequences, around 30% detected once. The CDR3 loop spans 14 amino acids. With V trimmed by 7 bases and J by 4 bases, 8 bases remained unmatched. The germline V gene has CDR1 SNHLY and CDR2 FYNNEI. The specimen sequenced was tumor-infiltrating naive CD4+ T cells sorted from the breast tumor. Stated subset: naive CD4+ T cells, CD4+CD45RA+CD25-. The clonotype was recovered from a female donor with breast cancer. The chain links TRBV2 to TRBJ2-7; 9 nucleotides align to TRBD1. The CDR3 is CASKIGQGIYEQYF. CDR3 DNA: TGTGCCAGCAAAATCGGACAGGGGATTTACGAGCAGTACTTC.